This TCR beta chain was identified in a study of cytomegalovirus exposure and HLA in healthy donors. PCR amplification relied on 60 Vbeta primers (plus 13 Jbeta primers). Original analysis: In a later analysis, of about 80 million unique beta chains, roughly 11 million appeared in at least two donors. Profiled with immunoSEQ multiplex PCR; TCRdb holds only in-frame clones, not every one. Clone size and V and J calls were adopted from that table, with D and trimming inferred from the DNA. The sample carries 150,000 to 200,000 clones, about 75% recorded once. In regard to this clone: The antigen is undetermined.

General study points: The study recorded more than 150 TCR beta chains that were cytomegalovirus-associated.

Germline values: CDR1 SEHNR, CDR2 FQNEAQ (reference sequence). Trimming took 3 bases from V and 3 from J, leaving 8 bases between them. This CDR3 is built from 13 residues. The sample comprised PBMCs. This clonotype originated in a male donor in good health and CMV-seronegative. The genes are TRBV7-9 and TRBJ1-1, with D possibly being TRBD1 (5 bases). The CDR3 region has the DNA TGTGCCAGCAGCTTCCCGGGGGACACTGAAGCTTTCTTT. Its protein is CASSFPGDTEAFF.